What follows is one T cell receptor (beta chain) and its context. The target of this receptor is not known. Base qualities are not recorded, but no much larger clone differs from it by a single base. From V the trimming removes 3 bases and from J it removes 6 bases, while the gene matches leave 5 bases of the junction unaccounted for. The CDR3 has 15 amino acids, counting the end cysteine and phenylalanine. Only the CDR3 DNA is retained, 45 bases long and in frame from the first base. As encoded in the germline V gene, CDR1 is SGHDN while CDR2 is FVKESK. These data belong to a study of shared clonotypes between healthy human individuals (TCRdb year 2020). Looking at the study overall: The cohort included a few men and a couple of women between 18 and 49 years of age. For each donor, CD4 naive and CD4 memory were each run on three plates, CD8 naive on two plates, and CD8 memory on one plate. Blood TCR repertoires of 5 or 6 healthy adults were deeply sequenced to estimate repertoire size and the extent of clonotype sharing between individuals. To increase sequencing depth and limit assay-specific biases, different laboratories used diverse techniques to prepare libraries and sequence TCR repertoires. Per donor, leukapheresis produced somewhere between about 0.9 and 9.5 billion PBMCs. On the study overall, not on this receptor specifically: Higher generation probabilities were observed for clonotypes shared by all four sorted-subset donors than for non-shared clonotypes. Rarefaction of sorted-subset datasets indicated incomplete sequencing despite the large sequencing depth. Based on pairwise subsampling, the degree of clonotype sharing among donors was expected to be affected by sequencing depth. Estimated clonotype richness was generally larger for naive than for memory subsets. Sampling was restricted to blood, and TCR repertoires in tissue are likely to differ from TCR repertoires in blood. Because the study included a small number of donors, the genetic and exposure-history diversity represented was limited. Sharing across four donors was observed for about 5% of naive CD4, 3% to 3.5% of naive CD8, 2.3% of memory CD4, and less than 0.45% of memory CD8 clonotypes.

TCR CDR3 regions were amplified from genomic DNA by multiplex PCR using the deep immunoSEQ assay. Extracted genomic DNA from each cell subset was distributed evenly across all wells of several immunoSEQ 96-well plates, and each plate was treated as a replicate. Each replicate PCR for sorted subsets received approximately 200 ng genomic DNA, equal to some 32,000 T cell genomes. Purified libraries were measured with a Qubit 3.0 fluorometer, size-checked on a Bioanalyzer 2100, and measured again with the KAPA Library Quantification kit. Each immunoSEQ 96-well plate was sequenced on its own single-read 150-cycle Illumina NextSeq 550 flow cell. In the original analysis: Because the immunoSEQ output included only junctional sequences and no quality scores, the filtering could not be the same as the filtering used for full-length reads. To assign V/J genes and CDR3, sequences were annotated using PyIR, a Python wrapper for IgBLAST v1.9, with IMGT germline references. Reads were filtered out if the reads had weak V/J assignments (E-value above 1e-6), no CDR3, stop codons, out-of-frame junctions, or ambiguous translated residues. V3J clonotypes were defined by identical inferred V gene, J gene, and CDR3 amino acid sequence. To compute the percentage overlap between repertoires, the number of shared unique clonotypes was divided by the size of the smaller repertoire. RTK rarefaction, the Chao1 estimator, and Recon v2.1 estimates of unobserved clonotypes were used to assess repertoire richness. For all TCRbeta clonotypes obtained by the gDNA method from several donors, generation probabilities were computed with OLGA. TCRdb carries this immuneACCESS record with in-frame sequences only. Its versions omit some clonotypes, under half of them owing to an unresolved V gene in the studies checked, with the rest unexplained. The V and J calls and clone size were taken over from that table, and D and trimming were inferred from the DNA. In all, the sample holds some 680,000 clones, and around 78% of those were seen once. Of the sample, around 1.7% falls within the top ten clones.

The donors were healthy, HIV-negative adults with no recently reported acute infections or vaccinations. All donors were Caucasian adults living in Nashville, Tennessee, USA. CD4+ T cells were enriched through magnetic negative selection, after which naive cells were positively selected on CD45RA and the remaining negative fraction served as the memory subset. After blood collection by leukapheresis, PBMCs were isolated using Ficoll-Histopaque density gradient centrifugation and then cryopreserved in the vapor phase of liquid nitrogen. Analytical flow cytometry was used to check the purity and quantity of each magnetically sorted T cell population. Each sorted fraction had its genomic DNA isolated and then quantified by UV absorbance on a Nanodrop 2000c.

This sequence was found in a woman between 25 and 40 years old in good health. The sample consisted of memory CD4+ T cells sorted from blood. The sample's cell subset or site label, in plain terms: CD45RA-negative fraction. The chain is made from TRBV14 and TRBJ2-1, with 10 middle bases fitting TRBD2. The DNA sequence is TGTGCCAGCAGCCAGCCGGGACTAGCGATCAATGAGCAGTTCTTC. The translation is CASSQPGLAINEQFF.